Listed below are T cell receptor beta chains from one sample, sequenced in a study of cytomegalovirus exposure and HLA in healthy donors. Repertoires were generated with immunoSEQ multiplex PCR, while TCRdb's copy carries only in-frame clones and drops some. The profile shows more than 150,000 clones, less than 90% of them singletons. Sequences were obtained from PBMCs. The receptors were gathered from a man aged 45 to 65 in good health and CMV-seronegative. Both conserved end residues are part of each CDR3. The order of the fields is CDR3 DNA, CDR3 protein, clone size, J gene, D gene, V gene. A D gene is named only where the DNA matches it firmly. The size entry is marked missing in some rows and otherwise reads once, few, many or a size class.

DNA: TGTGCCAGTTTAAGGGGTCACGGAACCGGGGAGCTGTTTTTT
CDR3: CASLRGHGTGELFF
size: -
J: TRBJ2-2
D: -
V: TRBV19

DNA: TGCGCCAGCAGCCGTTACGGGTTGGAGCAGTACTTC
CDR3: CASSRYGLEQYF
size: few
J: TRBJ2-7
D: -
V: TRBV5-1

DNA: TGCGCCAGCAGCCAAATGGACACCACAGATACGCAGTATTTT
CDR3: CASSQMDTTDTQYF
size: few
J: TRBJ2-3
D: -
V: TRBV4-3

DNA: TGTGCCAGCGGAAGGGGGGGTAATCAGCCCCAGCATTTT
CDR3: CASGRGGNQPQHF
size: -
J: TRBJ1-5
D: -
V: TRBV7-2

DNA: TGTGCCAGTCGGTCCACTAACACCGGGGAGCTGTTTTTT
CDR3: CASRSTNTGELFF
size: -
J: TRBJ2-2
D: -
V: TRBV2

DNA: TGTGCCAGCAGATTAGGGGGACAGTGGAACACTGAAGCTTTCTTT
CDR3: CASRLGGQWNTEAFF
size: -
J: TRBJ1-1
D: TRBD1
V: TRBV6-5

DNA: TGTGCCAGCAGCTTAACGGGAATAGCGGGTGGGTCGACAGATACGCAGTATTTT
CDR3: CASSLTGIAGGSTDTQYF
size: -
J: TRBJ2-3
D: TRBD2
V: TRBV7-3

DNA: TGTGCCACCAGCAGAGTTAGCGGGAGCAGCACAGATACGCAGTATTTT
CDR3: CATSRVSGSSTDTQYF
size: -
J: TRBJ2-3
D: TRBD2
V: TRBV15

DNA: TGTGCCAGCAGCCAAGGGGGACTAGCGGGAGGCTTGAACGAGCAGTACTTC
CDR3: CASSQGGLAGGLNEQYF
size: -
J: TRBJ2-7
D: TRBD2
V: TRBV4-2

DNA: TGTGCCAGCAGCCGGGACAGGGGAAACATTCAGTACTTC
CDR3: CASSRDRGNIQYF
size: once
J: TRBJ2-4
D: TRBD1
V: TRBV13

DNA: TGTGCCAGCAGCGCCCTAGGACAGCCAGCTGCCTACGAGCAGTACTTC
CDR3: CASSALGQPAAYEQYF
size: -
J: TRBJ2-7
D: -
V: TRBV5-6

DNA: TGTGCCAGCAGCACGGGACAGCCCCCTAACTATGGCTACACCTTC
CDR3: CASSTGQPPNYGYTF
size: once
J: TRBJ1-2
D: TRBD1
V: TRBV7-2

DNA: TGTGCCAGCAGTGAAGATTTATCCGGGGAGCTGTTTTTT
CDR3: CASSEDLSGELFF
size: few
J: TRBJ2-2
D: -
V: TRBV6-1

DNA: TGTGCCAGCTCACCACAGCGGGAGTTGAATGAGCAGTTCTTC
CDR3: CASSPQRELNEQFF
size: -
J: TRBJ2-1
D: TRBD2
V: TRBV18

DNA: TGTGCCAGCAGCGGTGACGGACTGGCCCTCTCCTACGAGCAGTACTTC
CDR3: CASSGDGLALSYEQYF
size: -
J: TRBJ2-7
D: -
V: TRBV7-8

DNA: TGCGCCAGCAGCGTTACCGGGACAGGGGGCTCTAACTATGGCTACACCTTC
CDR3: CASSVTGTGGSNYGYTF
size: -
J: TRBJ1-2
D: TRBD1
V: TRBV5-1

DNA: TGTTCCAGCAGCCCCCTTATGAACACTGAAGCTTTCTTT
CDR3: CSSSPLMNTEAFF
size: -
J: TRBJ1-1
D: -
V: TRBV7-9

DNA: TGTGCCAGCAGTTACTCGCATGGACAGTTCTATGGCTACACCTTC
CDR3: CASSYSHGQFYGYTF
size: -
J: TRBJ1-2
D: -
V: TRBV6-5

DNA: TGCGCCAGCAGCCAACCAGGGTTTTCGAACACCATATATTTT
CDR3: CASSQPGFSNTIYF
size: once
J: TRBJ1-3
D: -
V: TRBV4-1

DNA: TGTGCCAGTAGTATAGGGAACATTCGGGGATCTGAAGCTTTCTTT
CDR3: CASSIGNIRGSEAFF
size: -
J: TRBJ1-1
D: -
V: TRBV19

DNA: TGTGCCTGTACCCCGGGACAGGGGATTAAATCCTATAATTCACCCCTCCACTTT
CDR3: CACTPGQGIKSYNSPLHF
size: -
J: TRBJ1-6
D: TRBD1
V: TRBV30

DNA: TGTGCCAGCAGCCTCAACGCCGGGACTAGGGGAGAGACCCAGTACTTC
CDR3: CASSLNAGTRGETQYF
size: once
J: TRBJ2-5
D: TRBD2
V: TRBV5-8

DNA: TGTGCCAGCAGCCATGACAGAAACTGTGGCTACACCTTC
CDR3: CASSHDRNCGYTF
size: -
J: TRBJ1-2
D: -
V: TRBV7-2

DNA: TGTGCCAGCAGTTTATGGCGGCGGGACAGGGCTACAGATACGCAGTATTTT
CDR3: CASSLWRRDRATDTQYF
size: -
J: TRBJ2-3
D: TRBD1
V: TRBV28

DNA: TGTGCCAGTAACCAACAAGCGGGGGGGCCCTACAATGAGCAGTTCTTC
CDR3: CASNQQAGGPYNEQFF
size: -
J: TRBJ2-1
D: TRBD2
V: TRBV19

DNA: TGTGCCAGCAGCATACAGGGCTTCACTAATGAAAAACTGTTTTTT
CDR3: CASSIQGFTNEKLFF
size: -
J: TRBJ1-4
D: -
V: TRBV5-4

DNA: TGTGCCAGCAGCTTATTCGGAGGTGGACAGGATTCTTATGGCTACACCTTC
CDR3: CASSLFGGGQDSYGYTF
size: -
J: TRBJ1-2
D: TRBD1
V: TRBV7-2

DNA: TGTGCCAGCAACCCGTTTGGAGGGTACAATGAGCAGTTCTTC
CDR3: CASNPFGGYNEQFF
size: -
J: TRBJ2-1
D: -
V: TRBV5-6

DNA: TGTGCCAGCAGCGTAGTTTCTGCTTCCAGCTCTGGAAACACCATATATTTT
CDR3: CASSVVSASSSGNTIYF
size: -
J: TRBJ1-3
D: -
V: TRBV9

DNA: TGTGCCAGCTCACCGGACAGGGAAATGAACACTGAAGCTTTCTTT
CDR3: CASSPDREMNTEAFF
size: -
J: TRBJ1-1
D: TRBD1
V: TRBV18

DNA: TGTGCCAGCAGTCTGGGACAGGCGATCTACGAGCAGTACTTC
CDR3: CASSLGQAIYEQYF
size: -
J: TRBJ2-7
D: TRBD1
V: TRBV28

DNA: TGTGCCAGCAGCCTCCGGAAGGGGTCCTCCTTCTACGAGCAGTACTTC
CDR3: CASSLRKGSSFYEQYF
size: few
J: TRBJ2-7
D: -
V: TRBV11-2

DNA: TGTGCCAGCTCACCTACAGGGGGTTTGGTTGGAGACACCATATATTTT
CDR3: CASSPTGGLVGDTIYF
size: -
J: TRBJ1-3
D: TRBD1
V: TRBV18

DNA: TGTGCCAGCTCACCGACAGGGGGCGCGACTGAAGCTTTCTTT
CDR3: CASSPTGGATEAFF
size: -
J: TRBJ1-1
D: TRBD1
V: TRBV18

DNA: TGTGCTAGCAGCTTACGGGACAGGGGCGAAGAGACCCAGTACTTC
CDR3: CASSLRDRGEETQYF
size: -
J: TRBJ2-5
D: TRBD1
V: TRBV7-7

DNA: TGTGCCAGCAGCGCTGCGGGCGGGAGCAATCAGCCCCAGCATTTT
CDR3: CASSAAGGSNQPQHF
size: -
J: TRBJ1-5
D: -
V: TRBV28

DNA: TGTGCCAGCAGACCCTGGTCAGGGGTGAACACTGAAGCTTTCTTT
CDR3: CASRPWSGVNTEAFF
size: -
J: TRBJ1-1
D: -
V: TRBV7-9

DNA: TGTGCCAGCTCACCATCCGGGCGGGGTCTAGGGAACACTGAAGCTTTCTTT
CDR3: CASSPSGRGLGNTEAFF
size: -
J: TRBJ1-1
D: -
V: TRBV18

DNA: TGTGCCATCAGTCGGGACAGAACCTACGAGCAGTACTTC
CDR3: CAISRDRTYEQYF
size: -
J: TRBJ2-7
D: TRBD1
V: TRBV10-3

DNA: TGTGCCAGCAGTGAATTCATGCAGGGTGATTATGGCTACACCTTC
CDR3: CASSEFMQGDYGYTF
size: -
J: TRBJ1-2
D: -
V: TRBV25-1

DNA: TGCAGCGTCAAACAAGCGGAGCACCCCTACGAGCAGTACTTC
CDR3: CSVKQAEHPYEQYF
size: -
J: TRBJ2-7
D: -
V: TRBV29-1

DNA: TGTGCCAGCAGTTACAGGGGAAGATGGCATGGCTACACCTTC
CDR3: CASSYRGRWHGYTF
size: -
J: TRBJ1-2
D: TRBD1
V: TRBV28

DNA: TGTGCCAGCTCACCAAGGGTAAATCGGGGAACTAATGAAAAACTGTTTTTT
CDR3: CASSPRVNRGTNEKLFF
size: -
J: TRBJ1-4
D: -
V: TRBV18

DNA: TGTGCCAGCAGTGAAATAACAGGGCTCACAGATACGCAGTATTTT
CDR3: CASSEITGLTDTQYF
size: -
J: TRBJ2-3
D: -
V: TRBV2

DNA: TGTGCCAGCGAGTCGCGACAGGGTAAGACGAATGAGCAGTTCTTC
CDR3: CASESRQGKTNEQFF
size: -
J: TRBJ2-1
D: TRBD1
V: TRBV7-2

DNA: TGTGCCAGCAGCCAAATTGGGACAGGGGGCATAGAGACCCAGTACTTC
CDR3: CASSQIGTGGIETQYF
size: -
J: TRBJ2-5
D: TRBD1
V: TRBV7-8

DNA: TGTGCCATCAGTGAGCTAGCGGGAGCCCCGGGGACCCAGTACTTC
CDR3: CAISELAGAPGTQYF
size: -
J: TRBJ2-5
D: TRBD2
V: TRBV10-3

DNA: TGTGCCAGCAGCCCAGGACTAGCCCCCCCCGCGGAGACCCAGTACTTC
CDR3: CASSPGLAPPAETQYF
size: -
J: TRBJ2-5
D: TRBD2
V: TRBV9

DNA: TGTGCCAGTAGGGCCCAGGGACTAGCCAAAAACATTCAGTACTTC
CDR3: CASRAQGLAKNIQYF
size: -
J: TRBJ2-4
D: -
V: TRBV19

DNA: TGCGCCAGCAGCCAAGGAATTACTAGCGGGGGGGCAGGCAATGAGCAGTTCTTC
CDR3: CASSQGITSGGAGNEQFF
size: -
J: TRBJ2-1
D: TRBD2
V: TRBV4-1

DNA: TGTGCCAGCAGTGCCGGGACATCGGGTCAGCCCCAGCATTTT
CDR3: CASSAGTSGQPQHF
size: -
J: TRBJ1-5
D: -
V: TRBV2

DNA: TGTGCTAGTGGTTTGGTCCGGACGACCGGGACCGGGGGGGAGCAGTACTTC
CDR3: CASGLVRTTGTGGEQYF
size: once
J: TRBJ2-7
D: TRBD2
V: TRBV12-5

DNA: TGCGCCAGCAGAGAGACGACAGGGAACCAAGAGACCCAGTACTTC
CDR3: CASRETTGNQETQYF
size: -
J: TRBJ2-5
D: TRBD1
V: TRBV5-1

DNA: TGTGCCAGCAGACTTAGGGGTTCAGATACGCAGTATTTT
CDR3: CASRLRGSDTQYF
size: -
J: TRBJ2-3
D: -
V: TRBV27

DNA: TGTGCCAGCAGCTTAGAGTTAGCGAGGGCCAAAAACATTCAGTACTTC
CDR3: CASSLELARAKNIQYF
size: -
J: TRBJ2-4
D: -
V: TRBV7-2